One sample yielded the 7 T cell receptor beta chains listed below, sequenced in a study of blood T cell repertoires in COVID-19. Using immunoSEQ multiplex PCR, the repertoire was profiled, and TCRdb retains in-frame clones only, with some absent. Among about 35,000 clones listed, 80% to 90% were seen once. Input material: peripheral blood. The receptor source for this set is a man between 45 and 60 years old with acute or convalescent COVID-19.

The rearrangement links TRBV29-1 to TRBJ2-5, with D perhaps TRBD2 (5 bases). The germline V gene has CDR1 SQVTM and CDR2 ANQGSEA. This CDR3 is 12 amino acids long. The V and J ends lost 7 bases and 1 base respectively, with 10 bases between them. CDR3 in DNA: TGCAGCGCGTTCGGGATCCAAGAGACCCAGTACTTC. Protein sequence: CSAFGIQETQYF.

The chain combines TRBV28 with TRBJ2-7; 8 nucleotides align to TRBD1. The germline CDR1 and CDR2 sequences are MDHEN and SYDVKM. The CDR3 consists of 16 residues. J was trimmed by 3 bases and V by 6 bases; bases with no gene match: 13. CDR3 in amino acids: CASSQGARSFYYEQYF. The CDR3 nucleotides are TGTGCCAGCAGCCAGGGGGCCCGATCTTTCTACTACGAGCAGTACTTC.

V gene TRBV5-1 combines with J gene TRBJ1-2; 8 bases map to TRBD1. CDR3 length: 14 residues. V was clipped by 6 bases and J by 5 bases; unmatched bases: 9. Germline V gene lookup returns CDR1 SGHRS and CDR2 YFSETQ. CDR3 coding DNA: TGCGCCAGCAAGGCGACAGGGGATTATTATGGCTACACCTTC. This sequence encodes CASKATGDYYGYTF.

The CDR3 protein is CASSFQGGRYGYTF. The DNA for the CDR3 is TGTGCCAGCAGCTTTCAGGGGGGAAGGTATGGCTACACCTTC. V gene TRBV5-8 combines with J gene TRBJ1-2; 7 positions agree with TRBD1. V shed 2 bases, J shed 5 bases, and the junction held 6 bases outside the gene matches. Per the germline V gene, CDR1 is SGHTS and CDR2 is YDEGEE. The CDR3 extends over 14 amino acids.

The chain uses TRBV4-1 and TRBJ2-1; D might be TRBD2 (5 bases). The CDR3 covers 12 residues. The germline V gene encodes CDR1 MGHRA and CDR2 YSYEKL. Trimming took 1 base from V and 7 from J, leaving 5 bases between them. This CDR3 reads CASSQAGNEQFF. CDR3 nucleotide sequence: TGCGCCAGCAGCCAAGCGGGGAATGAGCAGTTCTTC.

The V call is TRBV12-3 or TRBV12-4, the J call TRBJ1-2, with unresolved D. Trimming took off 3 bases at V and 8 bases at J, with 13 bases between the two ends. This CDR3 region has 13 residues. The CDR3 region is CASSFRKRGGYTF. The CDR3 DNA reads as TGTGCCAGCAGTTTCCGAAAGCGTGGAGGCTACACCTTC.

The chain recombines TRBV5-4 with TRBJ2-5, with 7 bases that match TRBD1. The CDR3 is made up of 13 amino acids. Germline V gene data show CDR1 as SGHNT and CDR2 as YYREEE (reference sequence). Germline trimming cut 4 bases from V and 2 bases from J; bases unmatched to any gene: 2. CDR3 coding DNA: TGTGCCAGCAGCGAGGGACAGCAAGAGACCCAGTACTTC. Translating it yields CASSEGQQETQYF.